Below, 9 T cell receptor beta chains from the same sample are listed, as sequenced in a study of T cell changes during pregnancy in multiple sclerosis (dated by TCRdb to about 2019). Receptor amplification or capture employed the immunoSEQ multiplex PCR assay. Here the immuneACCESS table is served through TCRdb, limited to in-frame sequences with V and J called. Missing clones are a known gap in these copies; in checked studies unresolved V genes cover under half, and the rest lacks a known reason. This sample lists about 80,000 clones; approximately 94% were detected once. Approximately 2.8% of the sample belongs to the ten largest clones. The sequencing used peripheral blood, collected after pregnancy. All receptors derive from a female donor in good health, enrolled as a control in a pregnancy study.

This sequence joins TRBV6-6 and TRBJ1-2; weak D call: TRBD1 (6 bases). Germline V CDR1 and CDR2: MNHNY, SVGAGI (reference sequence). The V end was cut by 6 bases, the J end by 6 bases, with 20 bases between. The CDR3 covers 15 residues. CDR3 DNA sequence: TGTGCCAGCAGCCGAGGACAGTTGGCGGTTGATGGCTACACCTTC. Its protein product is CASSRGQLAVDGYTF.

The V and J genes are TRBV10-3 and TRBJ2-1; a weak D match, TRBD2 (7 bases). Trimming stripped 6 bases from V and 3 bases from J, with 15 bases between. Germline V gene data show CDR1 as ENHRY and CDR2 as SYGVKD. The CDR3 covers 15 residues. The CDR3 nucleotides are TGTGCCATCAGGGGGGGCGGGGGCCACTACAATGAGCAGTTCTTC. It is translated as CAIRGGGGHYNEQFF.

The CDR3 DNA is TGTGCCAGCAGGGGCACTAGCGGAGGGAGAAGAGAGCAGTACTTC. Translating gives CASRGTSGGRREQYF. The rearrangement uses TRBV28 and TRBJ2-7, with 8 bases matching TRBD2. Germline loops: CDR1 MDHEN, CDR2 SYDVKM. The V gene end was trimmed by 6 bases and the J gene end by 7 bases; junction bases not matched to a gene: 14. The CDR3 contains 15 residues.

This clone came up a few times. The chain recombines TRBV15 with TRBJ2-5, with 11 positions matching TRBD2. Trimming removed 0 bases from V and 4 bases from J; junction bases left unmatched: 1. The CDR3 runs to 15 residues. Looked up from germline, CDR1 is LNHNV and CDR2 is YYDKDF (reference sequence). CDR3 bases: TGTGCCACCAGCAGAGATAGCGGGGGGGCAGAGACCCAGTACTTC. Translation: CATSRDSGGAETQYF.

This clone was picked up a small number of times. This chain links TRBV11-2 with TRBJ1-5; no reliable D call. CDR1 SGHAT and CDR2 FQNNGV come from the germline V gene. V shed 1 base and J shed 0 bases, with 4 bases lying between them. The CDR3 length is 14 residues. The CDR3 DNA reads TGTGCCAGCAGCTTAGCCGGTAGCAATCAGCCCCAGCATTTT. Translating gives CASSLAGSNQPQHF.

This clone was recorded once. CDR3 in DNA: TGTGCCTGGAGTGTACTGGTGCTTGAAAAACTGTTTTTT. It codes for CAWSVLVLEKLFF. This chain links TRBV30 with TRBJ1-4; unclear D gene. This CDR3 has 13 residues. Trimming took 0 bases from V and 7 from J, leaving 9 bases between them. Germline V gene lookup returns CDR1 GTSNPN and CDR2 SVGIG (reference sequence).

V usage is TRBV19 and J usage is TRBJ2-7; 8 positions agree with TRBD2. The CDR3 loop spans 16 amino acids. The trim removed 3 bases at V and 4 bases at J, leaving 11 bases unmatched. The germline V gene has CDR1 LNHDA and CDR2 SQIVND (reference sequence). The DNA of the CDR3 is TGTGCCAGTAGTATCTCCGGACTAGCTAAAACTTACGAGCAGTACTTC. Residues: CASSISGLAKTYEQYF.

The chain combines TRBV11-3 with TRBJ2-1; possibly TRBD2 for D (6 bases). The CDR3 contains 16 residues. V was pared by 1 base and J by 8 bases, with 18 bases between. Germline V lookup: CDR1 SGHNT, CDR2 YENEEA. The CDR3 region is CASSLVGVGGLDEQFF. DNA for the CDR3: TGTGCCAGCAGCTTAGTCGGGGTAGGAGGGCTGGATGAGCAGTTCTTC. The variable domain in full, with the rest retrieved from reference TRBV11-3 and TRBJ2-1, is EAGVVQSPRYKIIEKKQPVAFWCNPISGHNTLYWYLQNLGQGPELLIRYENEEAVDDSQLPKDRFSAERLKGVDSTLKIQPAELGDSAVYLCASSLVGVGGLDEQFFGPGTRLTVL.

V and J are TRBV12-5 and TRBJ1-1; 7 nucleotides agree with TRBD1. Germline CDR1 is LGHNT and CDR2 is FRNRAP. J gave up 11 bases and V 5 bases, and 17 bases lay outside the gene matches. The CDR3 has 15 residues. Written as DNA, the CDR3 is TGTGCTAGTGGTCTCAGGGGGTCGGGGCCCTTGAGGGCTTTCTTT. This translates into CASGLRGSGPLRAFF.